Below, 7 T cell receptor beta chains from the same sample are listed, as sequenced in a study of cytomegalovirus exposure and HLA in healthy donors. The PCR made use of 60 Vbeta and 13 Jbeta primers. Using immunoSEQ multiplex PCR, the repertoire was profiled, and TCRdb retains in-frame clones only, with some absent. This sample carries about 180,000 clones, approximately 84% of them seen once, and the ten largest clones take 1.2% to 1.5%. The sample comprised PBMCs. These receptor sequences come from a girl aged 10 to 17 in good health and CMV-seropositive.

The rearrangement joins TRBV4-2 to TRBJ2-1, with TRBD2 identical over 12 bases. The length of the CDR3 is 16 residues. CDR1 is LGHNA, CDR2 YNFKEQ, per germline. V gave up 2 bases and J gave up 2 bases; unmatched junction bases: 1. CDR3 region: CASSQRLAGAYNEQFF. The CDR3, as DNA: TGTGCCAGCAGCCAAAGACTAGCGGGAGCCTACAATGAGCAGTTCTTC.

The chain has TRBV6-5 and TRBJ2-2; 8 nucleotides line up with TRBD1. V lost 5 bases, J lost 7 bases, and 6 bases stayed unmatched. Germline CDR1 and CDR2: MNHEY and SVGAGI. The CDR3 spans 14 residues. The DNA of the CDR3 is TGTGCCAGCAGTAGGCAGGGGGCGGGCGGGGAGCTGTTTTTT. Translated, it gives CASSRQGAGGELFF.

The rearrangement links TRBV2 to TRBJ1-1; D is unclear. V was cut by 6 bases and J by 0 bases, with 17 bases left in between. Germline lookup yields CDR1 SNHLY and CDR2 FYNNEI. This CDR3 is built from 16 residues. CDR3 in DNA: TGTGCCAGCAGGGGAGACCCTAGGGTCGTGAACACTGAAGCTTTCTTT. This translates into CASRGDPRVVNTEAFF.

The chain couples TRBV14 to TRBJ2-3; 7 bases fit TRBD2. CDR1 and CDR2 (germline): SGHDN, FVKESK. Trimming cost V 1 base and J 1 base; bases outside gene matches: 8. This CDR3 is built from 17 residues. CDR3 DNA: TGTGCCAGCAGCCAAGTGTTTTCGAGCGGGGGCACAGATACGCAGTATTTT. Protein: CASSQVFSSGGTDTQYF.

The genes are TRBV5-1 and TRBJ2-1; 8 positions agree with TRBD1. The CDR3 sequence is 15 residues long. The ends lost 4 bases at V and 6 bases at J; junction bases unmatched: 9. CDR1 and CDR2 (germline): SGHRS, YFSETQ. The CDR3 reads CASSVRGQGFNEQFF. The CDR3 DNA sequence: TGCGCCAGCAGCGTCCGAGGACAGGGATTCAATGAGCAGTTCTTC.

The J gene is TRBJ2-5, the V gene TRBV27; 12 bases line up with TRBD1. Germline CDR1 MNHEY, CDR2 SMNVEV (reference sequence). The CDR3 has 20 residues. Unmatched junction bases numbered 17, after V lost 1 base and J lost 5 bases. The CDR3, as DNA: TGTGCCAGCAGTTTATGGCAGGGCTCCAAACCGGGACAGGGGGCCGAGACCCAGTACTTC. Protein product: CASSLWQGSKPGQGAETQYF.

This chain uses TRBV6-6 with TRBJ2-3, with 8 bases aligning to TRBD2. The CDR3 has 15 amino acids. The junction had 5 bases not matched to a gene; V was cut back by 4 bases and J by 2 bases. Germline loops: CDR1 MNHNY, CDR2 SVGAGI (reference sequence). CDR3 loop: CASSSSTSVTDTQYF. CDR3 coding DNA: TGTGCCAGCAGTTCCTCGACTAGCGTCACAGATACGCAGTATTTT.